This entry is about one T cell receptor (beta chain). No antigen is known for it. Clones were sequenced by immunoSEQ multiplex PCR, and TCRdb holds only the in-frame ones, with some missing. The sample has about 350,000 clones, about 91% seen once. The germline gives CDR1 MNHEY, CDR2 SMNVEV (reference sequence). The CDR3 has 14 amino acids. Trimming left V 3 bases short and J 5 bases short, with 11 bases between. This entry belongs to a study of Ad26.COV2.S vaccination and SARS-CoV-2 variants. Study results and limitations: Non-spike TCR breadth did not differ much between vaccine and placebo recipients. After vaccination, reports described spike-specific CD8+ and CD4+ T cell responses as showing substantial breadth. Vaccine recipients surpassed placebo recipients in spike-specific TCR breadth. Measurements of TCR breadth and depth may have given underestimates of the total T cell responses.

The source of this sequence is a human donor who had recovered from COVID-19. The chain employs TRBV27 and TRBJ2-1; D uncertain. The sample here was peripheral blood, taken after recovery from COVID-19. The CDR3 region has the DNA TGTGCCAGCAGTTTGGGTCTAGTCCACAATGAGCAGTTCTTC. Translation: CASSLGLVHNEQFF.